The entry that follows covers one T cell receptor (beta chain) sequence. Its antigen is currently unknown. The record originates from a study of graft-versus-host responses after intestinal transplantation. General study findings and limits: GvH clones appeared in recipient marrow, some first in ileum or blood.

The germline V gene has CDR1 MGHDK and CDR2 SYGVNS. Trimming left V 1 base short and J 0 bases short, with 12 bases between. This CDR3 is built from 16 residues. Some clones are missing from TCRdb's copy, which holds only in-frame ones; the method was immunoSEQ multiplex PCR. The data contain tens of thousands of clones, 90% of them singletons. The clonotype originates from a human donor who was the organ donor for an intestinal transplant. The chain combines TRBV25-1 with TRBJ1-1, with a possible D match to TRBD1 (6 bases). The sample consisted of unstimulated CD8+ T cells sorted from spleen or lymph node cells, taken before transplant. CDR3 protein: CASSEFGGAMNTEAFF. The CDR3 bases are TGTGCCAGCAGTGAATTTGGGGGGGCCATGAACACTGAAGCTTTCTTT.